This T cell receptor (beta chain) was identified during a study of blood T cells in healthy people across ages. Details on this clonotype: The antigen is not known.

Per the germline V gene, CDR1 is SGHRS and CDR2 is YFSETQ. J gave up 4 bases and V 4 bases, and 10 bases lay outside the gene matches. This CDR3 comprises 15 residues. A second PCR, run for roughly 7 to 11 cycles, used a sample-barcoded 5' primer plus a J-beta primer mix. All cDNA molecules were each tagged by a template-switch adaptor with 12 random nucleotides. TCRdb analysed the 5' RACE reads with MiXCR anew, one entry per CDR3 protein. The sample has about 320,000 distinct CDR3 sequences; 25% to 30% are singletons. Donor samples were obtained from healthy Caucasian individuals from Russia, aged about 6 to 100. Study findings and constraints: Expanded clonotype changes were possibly confounded by unknown donor CMV status.

The sequenced material came from blood. The clonotype was recovered from a woman aged 70 to 79 in good health. The chain recombines TRBV5-1 with TRBJ1-2; 7 nucleotides agree with TRBD1. This CDR3 reads CASSTRDSTPYGYTF. CDR3 DNA: TGCGCCAGCAGCACTAGGGACAGCACTCCCTATGGCTACACCTTC.